This T cell receptor beta chain was sequenced for a study of blood T cell repertoires in COVID-19. Study details: Material from acute and convalescent COVID-19 was sourced from the United States, Italy and Spain.

Germline values: CDR1 MNHEY, CDR2 SMNVEV (reference sequence). This CDR3 is built from 15 residues. Trimming removed 6 bases from V and 2 bases from J; junction bases left unmatched: 5. Assay used: immunoSEQ multiplex PCR; TCRdb lists only in-frame clones, some missing. The repertoire has some 340,000 clones, more than 70% of them found once; the top ten carry roughly 5.3%. Participant ages covered roughly 18 to 89 years across 24 US areas. In Cohort 3, a recovered donor had either two negative PCRs, clearance, or symptom resolution. This rearrangement joins TRBV27 to TRBJ2-5; the match to TRBD2 covers 11 bases. The sequence was obtained from a woman in her thirties who had recovered from COVID-19. The sequenced sample consisted of PBMCs or T cells enriched from blood (not recorded which). CDR3 loop: CASRPLAGGQETQYF. CDR3 bases: TGTGCCAGCAGACCGTTAGCGGGGGGGCAAGAGACCCAGTACTTC.